What follows are 23 T cell receptor beta chains derived from one specimen sequenced in a study of OX40 agonist ivuxolimab in advanced cancers. The repertoire was sequenced with immunoSEQ multiplex PCR; TCRdb's copy has only in-frame clones and lacks some. The sample lists 65,000 to 85,000 clones; roughly 91% were seen once. Sequenced here: CD4+ or CD8+ T cells sorted from blood, sampled in a trial of the OX40 agonist ivuxolimab. The receptors stem from an adult with an advanced solid tumor such as melanoma, head and neck, liver or kidney cancer.

The chain employs TRBV27 and TRBJ1-1, with D perhaps matching TRBD1 (6 bases). V was pared by 4 bases and J by 7 bases, with 19 bases between. The CDR3 is 15 residues long. Per the germline V gene, CDR1 is MNHEY and CDR2 is SMNVEV (reference sequence). The CDR3 protein is CASSSRSGVEGEAFF. The CDR3 DNA follows: TGTGCCAGCAGTTCCCGTTCAGGGGTCGAGGGTGAAGCTTTCTTT.

This clone was seen only once. J is TRBJ2-5 and V is TRBV5-1; D may be TRBD2 (5 bases). Between the trimmed V and J ends, which lost 2 bases and 1 base, there was a span of 15 bases. Germline V gene data show CDR1 as SGHRS and CDR2 as YFSETQ. There are 16 residues in the CDR3. The CDR3 DNA sequence: TGCGCCAGCAGCTTATCTAGCACTCAGACCCAAGAGACCCAGTACTTC. Its translation is CASSLSSTQTQETQYF.

The J gene is TRBJ2-1, the V gene TRBV27; perhaps TRBD1 as D (5 bases). Between the trimmed V and J ends, which lost 3 bases and 0 bases, there was a span of 9 bases. CDR3 size: 15 residues. The germline V gene encodes CDR1 MNHEY and CDR2 SMNVEV (reference sequence). In nucleotides, the CDR3 is TGTGCCAGCAGTTTGGGGCCGAGCTCCTACAATGAGCAGTTCTTC. It yields the protein CASSLGPSSYNEQFF.

V usage is TRBV4-2 and J usage is TRBJ1-5; no definite D call. The CDR3 consists of 14 residues. Germline V lookup: CDR1 LGHNA, CDR2 YNFKEQ. V shed 4 bases and J shed 4 bases, with 11 bases lying between them. The CDR3 DNA is TGTGCCAGCAGCCCTGGGCTAGGGAATCAGCCCCAGCATTTT. Protein sequence: CASSPGLGNQPQHF.

The chain links TRBV19 to TRBJ1-5, with TRBD1 as a possible D gene (6 bases). The CDR3 is 16 residues long. The germline gives CDR1 LNHDA, CDR2 SQIVND (reference sequence). V gave up 0 bases and J gave up 1 base, with 10 bases separating them. CDR3 amino acids: CASSIEGGWSNQPQHF. In DNA, the CDR3 is TGTGCCAGTAGTATAGAGGGGGGCTGGAGCAATCAGCCCCAGCATTTT.

The J gene is TRBJ2-2, the V gene TRBV29-1; D is tentatively TRBD1 or TRBD2 (6 bases each). This CDR3 spans 11 amino acids. Germline-derived CDR1 and CDR2 are SQVTM and ANQGSEA. V was pared by 6 bases and J by 10 bases, with 12 bases between. CDR3 coding DNA: TGCAGCGTATCAGGGGAGGAGGAGCTGTTTTTT. This translates into CSVSGEEELFF.

This clone showed up just once. The V call is TRBV6-1, the J call TRBJ1-2, with D possibly matching TRBD1 (5 bases). V shed 0 bases and J shed 4 bases, with 12 bases lying between them. Germline V gene lookup returns CDR1 MNHNS and CDR2 SASEGT. The CDR3 has 15 residues. This chain's CDR3 is CASSEAPDSFYGYTF. The CDR3 region has the DNA TGTGCCAGCAGTGAAGCTCCCGACAGTTTCTATGGCTACACCTTC.

The V gene is TRBV29-1, the J gene TRBJ2-7; possibly TRBD1 for D (5 bases). The CDR3 covers 15 residues. Trimming removed 1 base from V and 1 base from J, with 14 bases in between. CDR1 is SQVTM, CDR2 ANQGSEA, per germline. CDR3 sequence (DNA): TGCAGCGTTGAAGTACGACAGACCCTATCCTACGAGCAGTACTTC. It yields the protein CSVEVRQTLSYEQYF.

This sequence joins TRBV5-5 and TRBJ2-1; 15 bases align to TRBD2. The CDR3 is 18 amino acids. With 3 bases clipped from V and 8 bases from J, the junction kept 12 bases outside the gene matches. Germline CDR1 and CDR2: SGHKS and YYEKEE (reference sequence). CDR3 coding DNA: TGTGCCAGCAGCTGGAGGACTAGCGGGAGGGCCATCTTAGATGAGCAGTTCTTC. Translating gives CASSWRTSGRAILDEQFF.

This clone was found a few times. This chain links TRBV7-9 with TRBJ1-1; no clear D gene. This CDR3 is 13 amino acids long. Germline lookup yields CDR1 SEHNR and CDR2 FQNEAQ (reference sequence). V was trimmed by 0 bases and J by 7 bases, leaving 9 bases between them. CDR3 loop: CASSLAAVIEAFF. The CDR3 coding sequence is TGTGCCAGCAGCTTAGCGGCGGTCATTGAAGCTTTCTTT. The full variable domain, completed using reference TRBV7-9 and TRBJ1-1, is DTGVSQNPRHKITKRGQNVTFRCDPISEHNRLYWYRQTLGQGPEFLTYFQNEAQLEKSRLLSDRFSAERPKGSFSTLEIQRTEQGDSAMYLCASSLAAVIEAFFGQGTRLTVV.

This clone was recorded once. J is TRBJ2-7 and V is TRBV6-6, with 12 bases that match TRBD1. Germline CDR1 and CDR2: MNHNY and SVGAGI (reference sequence). CDR3 length: 15 amino acids. V lost 5 bases to trimming and J lost 5 bases; unmatched junction nucleotides: 7. CDR3 residues: CASSPSGTGGHEQYF. CDR3 nucleotides: TGTGCCAGCAGTCCATCCGGGACAGGGGGCCACGAGCAGTACTTC.

The V call is TRBV4-1, the J call TRBJ1-1; D uncertain. The CDR3 loop spans 15 amino acids. Looked up from germline, CDR1 is MGHRA and CDR2 is YSYEKL. Trimming pared 1 base from V and 4 bases from J, leaving 13 bases between. Here the CDR3 reads CASSQVQGLTTEAFF. The DNA of the CDR3 is TGCGCCAGCAGCCAAGTCCAAGGGCTCACCACTGAAGCTTTCTTT.

DNA of the CDR3: TGTGCCAGCAGCTTAGCGGACAATCCAGATACGCAGTATTTT. Protein: CASSLADNPDTQYF. This chain uses TRBV7-2 with TRBJ2-3, with D tentatively TRBD1 (5 bases). The V end lost 0 bases, the J end lost 4 bases, and 8 bases lay between the germline ends. The CDR3 contains 14 residues. The germline gives CDR1 SGHTA, CDR2 FQGNSA.

The V call is TRBV27, the J call TRBJ1-2, with D possibly TRBD1 on 6 matching bases. Germline assignment: CDR1 MNHEY and CDR2 SMNVEV (reference sequence). CDR3 length: 12 amino acids. V lost 9 bases, J lost 7 bases, and 15 bases lay in between. The DNA of the CDR3 is TGTGCCAGTACCGACGGGGGCAGTGGCTACACCTTC. It yields the protein CASTDGGSGYTF.

The rearrangement links TRBV5-1 to TRBJ1-2; D remains ambiguous. Germline lookup yields CDR1 SGHRS and CDR2 YFSETQ. Trimming left V 4 bases short and J 0 bases short, with 19 bases between. The CDR3 has 17 amino acids. This chain's CDR3 is CASSLFGGDRANYGYTF. The CDR3 DNA follows: TGCGCCAGCAGCCTCTTCGGAGGAGACCGAGCTAACTATGGCTACACCTTC.

The chain uses TRBV5-1 and TRBJ2-2, with 7 positions matching TRBD2. The CDR3 has 16 residues. Germline V gene lookup returns CDR1 SGHRS and CDR2 YFSETQ. V was pared by 0 bases and J by 5 bases, with 7 bases of the junction left unmatched. The CDR3 DNA sequence: TGCGCCAGCAGCTTGGCGGGGAGGGCCCTTACCGGGGAGCTGTTTTTT. It yields the protein CASSLAGRALTGELFF. Together with reference TRBV5-1 and TRBJ2-2, the CDR3 gives the full variable domain: KAGVTQTPRYLIKTRGQQVTLSCSPISGHRSVSWYQQTPGQGLQFLFEYFSETQRNKGNFPGRFSGRQFSNSRSEMNVSTLELGDSALYLCASSLAGRALTGELFFGEGSRLTVL.

The chain employs TRBV5-1 and TRBJ1-1; D unclear. This CDR3 has 15 amino acids. Looked up from germline, CDR1 is SGHRS and CDR2 is YFSETQ. Between the trimmed V and J ends, which lost 0 bases and 0 bases, there was a span of 9 bases. CDR3 nucleotide sequence: TGCGCCAGCAGCTTGGACGACTGGGTGAACACTGAAGCTTTCTTT. The encoded protein is CASSLDDWVNTEAFF.

This clone was counted a single time. The genes are TRBV27 and TRBJ1-1; tentatively, D is TRBD1 (5 bases). There are 13 residues in the CDR3. The germline V gene has CDR1 MNHEY and CDR2 SMNVEV (reference sequence). V was pared by 4 bases and J by 5 bases, with 11 bases between. The CDR3 DNA reads TGTGCCAGCAGTTATATAGGGACGACTGAAGCTTTCTTT. It specifies CASSYIGTTEAFF.

This rearrangement joins TRBV7-3 to TRBJ2-1, with D unresolved. The CDR3 extends over 17 amino acids. Germline CDR1 and CDR2: SGHTA and FQGTGA. V was shortened by 5 bases and J by 1 base, with 18 bases between the two germline ends. The chain's CDR3 is CASSNPLVGASYNEQFF. The CDR3 DNA sequence: TGTGCCAGCAGCAACCCCCTGGTAGGCGCTTCCTACAATGAGCAGTTCTTC.

About this clone itself: Other DNA sequences in the sample encode the same CDR3. The chain recombines TRBV19 with TRBJ2-7; 11 bases agree with TRBD1. Germline lookup yields CDR1 LNHDA and CDR2 SQIVND (reference sequence). With V trimmed by 5 bases and J by 3 bases, 3 bases remained unmatched. There are 14 residues in the CDR3. CDR3 sequence: CASSPGTGGYEQYF. In DNA, the CDR3 is TGTGCCAGTAGTCCAGGGACAGGGGGCTACGAGCAGTACTTC.

This clone was recorded only once. The rearrangement joins TRBV7-2 to TRBJ2-1, with 8 bases fitting TRBD2. CDR3 length: 16 residues. Trimming cost V 1 base and J 2 bases; bases outside gene matches: 4. The germline CDR1 and CDR2 sequences are SGHTA and FQGNSA. The CDR3 sequence is CASSLVPGGPYNEQFF. CDR3 DNA: TGTGCCAGCAGCTTAGTCCCGGGGGGGCCCTACAATGAGCAGTTCTTC.

The V call is TRBV4-1, the J call TRBJ2-7; possible D gene TRBD1, 7 bases. The CDR3 covers 16 residues. Trimming removed 1 base at V and 4 bases at J, with 17 bases between. Per the germline V gene, CDR1 is MGHRA and CDR2 is YSYEKL. The chain's CDR3 is CASSQAGGGARYEQYF. The CDR3 DNA reads TGCGCCAGCAGCCAAGCTGGAGGGGGCGCGAGGTACGAGCAGTACTTC.

This chain links TRBV7-6 with TRBJ1-4; D is unresolved. The germline V gene has CDR1 SGHVS and CDR2 FNYEAQ. Between the trimmed V and J ends, which lost 1 base and 1 base, there was a span of 10 bases. The CDR3 runs to 16 residues. The CDR3 loop is CASSLGVLGTNEKLFF. The CDR3 coding sequence is TGTGCCAGCAGCTTAGGAGTCCTGGGAACTAATGAAAAACTGTTTTTT. Looking up the rest from reference TRBV7-6 and TRBJ1-4 gives the full variable domain: GAGVSQSPRYKVTKRGQDVALRCDPISGHVSLYWYRQALGQGPEFLTYFNYEAQQDKSGLPNDRFSAERPEGSISTLTIQRTEQRDSAMYRCASSLGVLGTNEKLFFGSGTQLSVL.